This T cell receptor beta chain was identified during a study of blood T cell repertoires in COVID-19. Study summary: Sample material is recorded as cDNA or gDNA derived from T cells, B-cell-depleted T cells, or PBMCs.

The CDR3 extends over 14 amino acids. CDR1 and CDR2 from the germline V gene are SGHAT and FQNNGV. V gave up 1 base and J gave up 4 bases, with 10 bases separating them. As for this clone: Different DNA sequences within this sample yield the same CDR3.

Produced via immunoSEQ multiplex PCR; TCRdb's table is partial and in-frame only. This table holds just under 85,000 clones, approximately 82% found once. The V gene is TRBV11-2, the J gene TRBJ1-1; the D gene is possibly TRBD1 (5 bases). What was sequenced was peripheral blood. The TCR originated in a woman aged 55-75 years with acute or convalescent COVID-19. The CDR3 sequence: CASSLVGAGTEAFF. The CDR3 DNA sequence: TGTGCCAGCAGCTTAGTAGGGGCTGGCACTGAAGCTTTCTTT.